This T cell receptor (beta chain) was observed in a study of TIL therapy for anti-PD-1-resistant metastatic lung cancer. The wider study: Median tumor mutation burden was 1.5 mutations per megabase.

The immunoSEQ assay was v3. Measured with immunoSEQ multiplex PCR; TCRdb has only the in-frame clones, and not every one. The sample has some 57,000 clones, roughly 84% seen once. This clone came up once. Time point in this sample: pre-treatment sample, taken before nivolumab and TIL therapy. Trimming took off 4 bases at V and 2 bases at J, with 16 bases between the two ends. This CDR3 has 15 amino acids. Germline V gene data show CDR1 as SGHRS and CDR2 as YFSETQ. This sample comprised blood, obtained at baseline. The sequence came from a person aged 25-79 years with non-small cell lung cancer. The chain is built from TRBV5-1 and TRBJ2-7; tentatively, D is TRBD2 (7 bases). CDR3 coding DNA: TGCGCCAGCAGCGAGGGGGGGTACCAGGCCTACGAGCAGTACTTC. This encodes CASSEGGYQAYEQYF.